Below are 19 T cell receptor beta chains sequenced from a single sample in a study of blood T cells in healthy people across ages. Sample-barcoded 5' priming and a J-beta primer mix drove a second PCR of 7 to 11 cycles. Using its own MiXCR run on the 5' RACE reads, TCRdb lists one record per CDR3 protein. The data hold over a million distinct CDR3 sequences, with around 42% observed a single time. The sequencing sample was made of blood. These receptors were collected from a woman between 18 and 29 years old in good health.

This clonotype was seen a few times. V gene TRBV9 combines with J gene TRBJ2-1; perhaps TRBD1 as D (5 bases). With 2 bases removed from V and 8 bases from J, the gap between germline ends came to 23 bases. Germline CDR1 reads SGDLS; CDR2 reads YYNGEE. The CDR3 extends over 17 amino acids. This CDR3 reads CASSVADIGRTRDEQFF. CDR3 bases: TGTGCCAGCAGCGTGGCCGACATAGGTCGGACCAGGGATGAGCAGTTCTTC.

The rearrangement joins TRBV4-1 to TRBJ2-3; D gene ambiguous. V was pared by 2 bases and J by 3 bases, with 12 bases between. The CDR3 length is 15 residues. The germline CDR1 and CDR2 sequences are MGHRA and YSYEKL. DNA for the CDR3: TGCGCCAGCAGCCAATCTGGCGGCGGAACAGATACGCAGTATTTT. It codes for CASSQSGGGTDTQYF.

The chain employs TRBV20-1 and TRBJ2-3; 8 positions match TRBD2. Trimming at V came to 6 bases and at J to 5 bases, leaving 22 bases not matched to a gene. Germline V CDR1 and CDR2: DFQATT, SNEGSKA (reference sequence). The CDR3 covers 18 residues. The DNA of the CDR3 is TGCAGTGCACACTTTGCGGGGGGAGCTACTAGAGGGGGAGATACGCAGTATTTT. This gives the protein CSAHFAGGATRGGDTQYF.

This chain's CDR3 is CSASPGGEETQYF. Written as DNA, the CDR3 is TGCAGTGCTAGCCCGGGGGGGGAAGAGACCCAGTACTTC. V is TRBV20-1 and J is TRBJ2-5; 8 bases agree with TRBD2. V gave up 3 bases and J gave up 3 bases; unmatched junction bases: 3. Per the germline V gene, CDR1 is DFQATT and CDR2 is SNEGSKA (reference sequence). The CDR3 totals 13 residues.

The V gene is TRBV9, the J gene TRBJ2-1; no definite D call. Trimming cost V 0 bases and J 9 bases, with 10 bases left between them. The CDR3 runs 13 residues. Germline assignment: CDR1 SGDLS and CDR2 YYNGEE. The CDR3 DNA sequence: TGTGCCAGCAGCGTAGAGCCGAAAAGTGAGCAGTTCTTC. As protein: CASSVEPKSEQFF.

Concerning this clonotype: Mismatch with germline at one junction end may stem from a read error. The CDR3 is CASSLGGVNAEAFF. In DNA form, the CDR3 reads TGTGCCAGCAGCTTAGGTGGGGTGAACGCTGAAGCTTTCTTT. The chain links TRBV7-9 to TRBJ1-1; D not certain. CDR1 and CDR2 from the germline V gene are SEHNR and FQNEAQ (reference sequence). This CDR3 spans 14 amino acids.

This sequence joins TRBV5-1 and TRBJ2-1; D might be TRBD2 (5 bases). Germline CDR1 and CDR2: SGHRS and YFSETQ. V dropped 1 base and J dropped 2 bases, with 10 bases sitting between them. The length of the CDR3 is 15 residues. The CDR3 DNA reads TGCGCCAGCAGCTTGCTGAGCGGCCCCTACAATGAGCAGTTCTTC. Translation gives CASSLLSGPYNEQFF. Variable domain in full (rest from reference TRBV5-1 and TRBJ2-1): KAGVTQTPRYLIKTRGQQVTLSCSPISGHRSVSWYQQTPGQGLQFLFEYFSETQRNKGNFPGRFSGRQFSNSRSEMNVSTLELGDSALYLCASSLLSGPYNEQFFGPGTRLTVL.

CDR3 sequence reads: CASSRMTQEGINEKLFF. CDR3 DNA sequence: TGTGCCAGCTCACGGATGACACAAGAGGGGATTAATGAAAAACTGTTTTTT. This sequence joins TRBV18 and TRBJ1-4; a weak D match, TRBD1 (5 bases). Germline V gives CDR1 KGHSH, CDR2 LQKENI. V lost 4 bases to trimming and J lost 4 bases, with 19 bases between them. There are 17 residues in the CDR3.

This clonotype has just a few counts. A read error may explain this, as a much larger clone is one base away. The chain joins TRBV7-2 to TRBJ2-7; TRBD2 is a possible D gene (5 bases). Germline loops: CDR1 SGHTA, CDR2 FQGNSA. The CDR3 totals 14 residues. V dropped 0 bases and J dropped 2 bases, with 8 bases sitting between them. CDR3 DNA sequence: TGTGCCAGCAGCTTAGCGGACGGGACCTACGAGCAGTACTTC. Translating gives CASSLADGTYEQYF.

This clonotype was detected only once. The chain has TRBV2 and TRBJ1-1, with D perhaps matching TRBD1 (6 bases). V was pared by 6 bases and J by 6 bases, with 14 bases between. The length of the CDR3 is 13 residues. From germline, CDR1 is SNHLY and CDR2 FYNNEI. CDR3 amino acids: CASRVDSISEAFF. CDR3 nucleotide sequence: TGTGCCAGCAGAGTGGACAGTATATCTGAAGCTTTCTTT. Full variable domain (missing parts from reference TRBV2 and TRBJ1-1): EPEVTQTPSHQVTQMGQEVILRCVPISNHLYFYWYRQILGQKVEFLVSFYNNEISEKSEIFDDQFSVERPDGSNFTLKIRSTKLEDSAMYFCASRVDSISEAFFGQGTRLTVV.

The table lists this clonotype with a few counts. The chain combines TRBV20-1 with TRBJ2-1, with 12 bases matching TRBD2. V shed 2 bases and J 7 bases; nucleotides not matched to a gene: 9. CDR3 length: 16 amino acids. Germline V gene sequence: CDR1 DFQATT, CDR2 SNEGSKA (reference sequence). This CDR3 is CSARLFLAGGRNEQFF. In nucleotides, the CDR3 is TGCAGTGCTAGACTTTTTCTAGCGGGGGGGCGGAATGAGCAGTTCTTC.

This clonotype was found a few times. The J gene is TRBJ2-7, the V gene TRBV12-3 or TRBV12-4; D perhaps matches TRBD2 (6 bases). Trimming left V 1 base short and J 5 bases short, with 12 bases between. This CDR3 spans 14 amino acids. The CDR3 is CASSLGGEGHEQYF. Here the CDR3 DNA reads TGTGCCAGCAGTTTAGGCGGGGAAGGGCACGAGCAGTACTTC.

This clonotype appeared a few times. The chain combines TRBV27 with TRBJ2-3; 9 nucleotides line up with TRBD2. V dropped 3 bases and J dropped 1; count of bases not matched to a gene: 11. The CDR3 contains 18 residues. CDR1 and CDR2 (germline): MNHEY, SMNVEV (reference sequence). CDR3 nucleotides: TGTGCCAGCAGTTTTGGGCTAGCGGGGCGGGGAGGCACAGATACGCAGTATTTT. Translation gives CASSFGLAGRGGTDTQYF.

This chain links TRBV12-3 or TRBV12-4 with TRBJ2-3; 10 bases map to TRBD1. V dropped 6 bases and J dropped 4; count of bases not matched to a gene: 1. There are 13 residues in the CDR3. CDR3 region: CASRGQGPDTQYF. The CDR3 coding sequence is TGTGCCAGCAGGGGACAGGGGCCAGATACGCAGTATTTT.

Here the CDR3 reads CACQGVFYEQYF. The CDR3 bases are TGTGCCTGCCAAGGGGTCTTCTACGAGCAGTACTTC. The genes are TRBV30 and TRBJ2-7; tentative D call: TRBD1 (5 bases). Germline V gives CDR1 GTSNPN, CDR2 SVGIG (reference sequence). The V end was cut by 6 bases, the J end by 3 bases, with 12 bases between. The CDR3 is made up of 12 amino acids.

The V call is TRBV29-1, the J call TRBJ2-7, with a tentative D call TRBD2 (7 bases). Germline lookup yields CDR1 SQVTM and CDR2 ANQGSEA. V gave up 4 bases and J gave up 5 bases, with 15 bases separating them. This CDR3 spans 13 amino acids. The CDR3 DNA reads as TGCAGCGTTGGAGGGGGGGTTAGCAACGAGCAGTACTTC. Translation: CSVGGGVSNEQYF.

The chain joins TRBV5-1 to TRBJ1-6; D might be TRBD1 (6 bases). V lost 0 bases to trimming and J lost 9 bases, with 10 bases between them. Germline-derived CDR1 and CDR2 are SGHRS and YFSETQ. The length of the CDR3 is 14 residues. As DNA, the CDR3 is TGCGCCAGCAGCTTGGCGGGGGGCGTTTCACCCCTCCACTTT. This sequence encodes CASSLAGGVSPLHF.

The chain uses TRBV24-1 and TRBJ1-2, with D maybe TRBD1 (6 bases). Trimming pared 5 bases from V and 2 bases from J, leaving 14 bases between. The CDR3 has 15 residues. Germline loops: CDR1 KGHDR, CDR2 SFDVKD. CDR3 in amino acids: CATSAAGVGNYGYTF. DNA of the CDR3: TGTGCCACCAGTGCCGCAGGGGTTGGGAACTATGGCTACACCTTC.

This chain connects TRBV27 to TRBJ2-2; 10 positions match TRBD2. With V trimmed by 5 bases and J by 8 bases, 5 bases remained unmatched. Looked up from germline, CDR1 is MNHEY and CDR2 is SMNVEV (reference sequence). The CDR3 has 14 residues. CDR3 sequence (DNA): TGTGCCAGCAGTAGGCTAGCGGGAGAAGGGGAGCTGTTTTTT. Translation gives CASSRLAGEGELFF.